This T cell receptor (beta chain) was obtained from a study of T cells in localized non-small cell lung cancer (TCRdb year 2020). Study-wide context: The study analyzed T cell repertoires of a few hundred early-stage NSCLC patients, comparing tumors and uninvolved tumor-adjacent lungs. Of the NSCLC patients, fewer than 150 were male and around 97 were female, and the mean age was about 69 years. All 250 or so NSCLC patients in the cohort were treatment-naive and had localized lung tumors that were resected.

CDR1 and CDR2, per the germline V gene, are SGHRS and YFSETQ. The trim is 0 bases for V and 0 bases for J, with a gap of 10 bases between the germline ends. Spanning cysteine to phenylalanine, the CDR3 consists of 15 amino acids. Just CDR3 DNA is preserved here, 45 bases in frame from base 1. At diagnosis, tumor, uninvolved tumor-adjacent lung and peripheral blood were collected and then preserved as a mix of FFPE and fresh-frozen material. Blood samples were analyzed as peripheral blood mononuclear cells for TCR repertoire profiling. This clone came up once. The antigen this receptor binds is unknown. One base away there is no much larger clone; base qualities are not given. What the work shows at the level of the full study, not this receptor alone: Because of the exploratory design, TCR variables were selected using unadjusted p-values without false-discovery rate correction. Higher T cell density in blood was associated with longer overall survival, whereas higher clonality in adjacent lung was associated with shorter survival. A median of roughly 60 of the top 100 tumor clones were detected in paired uninvolved adjacent lung, and around 30 of these tumor clones were also found among the top 100 clones of the paired uninvolved adjacent lung. The highest T cell clonality was observed in uninvolved tumor-adjacent lung, where clonality exceeded that of tumor, suggesting that antigenic responses were more focused in uninvolved tumor-adjacent lung. Because multi-region tumor sequencing was not performed, intratumor heterogeneity could not be ruled out.

The immunoSEQ Assay was used to sequence TCR beta CDR3 regions from DNA. The published analysis was carried out like this. To compute T cell density, TCR beta template counts were normalized to usable DNA, which was estimated by amplifying housekeeping genes. Using the preseqR package, richness was estimated by extrapolating to 120,000 templates for tissue samples and 400,000 templates for PBMC samples. Clonality was calculated as one minus Pielou's evenness. Tissue-enriched TCRs were identified by differential abundance testing using productive amino-acid clonotypes, minimum total count 5 and alpha 0.1. The Jaccard Index and the Morisita Overlap Index were used to measure how much the repertoires overlapped between compartments. GLIPH grouped TCR beta CDR3s together with public tetramer-defined viral CDR3s, and a viral motif had to include at least three viral sequences and show V-gene enrichment. Imported from immuneACCESS, the table was reduced by TCRdb to in-frame sequences with V and J called. These copies leave out some clones; in studies compared against another copy, an unresolved V gene accounts for under half, and the cause of the remainder is not known. V and J calls and clone size come straight from that table; D and trimming were deduced from the DNA. Present in this sample are tens of thousands of clones, approximately 80% of which were seen just once. Around 33% of the sample is in the top ten clones.

The source is a male donor older than 55 with stage II squamous cell lung carcinoma. Sequenced here: peripheral blood, sampled before any cancer treatment. Here the chain combines TRBV5-1 and TRBJ2-7, with no confidently assigned D gene. At the DNA level, the sequence is TGCGCCAGCAGCTTGGATCCGAGTGGCTCCTACGAGCAGTACTTC. Its coded protein is CASSLDPSGSYEQYF.